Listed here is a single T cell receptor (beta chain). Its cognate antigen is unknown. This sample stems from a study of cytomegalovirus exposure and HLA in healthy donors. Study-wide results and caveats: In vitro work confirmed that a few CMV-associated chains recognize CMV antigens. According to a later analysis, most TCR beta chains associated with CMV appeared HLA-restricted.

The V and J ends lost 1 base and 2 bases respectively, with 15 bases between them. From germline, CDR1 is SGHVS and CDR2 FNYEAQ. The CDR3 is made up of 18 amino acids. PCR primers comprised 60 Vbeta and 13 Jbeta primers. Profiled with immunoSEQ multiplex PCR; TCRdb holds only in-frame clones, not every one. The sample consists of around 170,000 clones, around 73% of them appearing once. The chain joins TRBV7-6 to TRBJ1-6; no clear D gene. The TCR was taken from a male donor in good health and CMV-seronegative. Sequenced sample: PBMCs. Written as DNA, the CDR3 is TGTGCCAGCAGCTTAGGGGCCCGGGGTCACCCCTATAATTCACCCCTCCACTTT. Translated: CASSLGARGHPYNSPLHF. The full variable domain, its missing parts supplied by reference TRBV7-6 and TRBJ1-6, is GAGVSQSPRYKVTKRGQDVALRCDPISGHVSLYWYRQALGQGPEFLTYFNYEAQQDKSGLPNDRFSAERPEGSISTLTIQRTEQRDSAMYRCASSLGARGHPYNSPLHFGNGTRLTVT.